What follows are 19 T cell receptor beta chains derived from one specimen sequenced in a study of blood T cell repertoires in COVID-19. The data were produced by immunoSEQ multiplex PCR, yet TCRdb's version contains in-frame clones alone and is incomplete. The table shows 180,000 or so clones, with approximately 80% occurring only once. Specimen: PBMCs or T cells enriched from blood (not recorded which). The source is a man aged 50 to 60 who had recovered from COVID-19.

V is TRBV5-1 and J is TRBJ1-6, with D tentatively TRBD1 (6 bases). The germline V gene has CDR1 SGHRS and CDR2 YFSETQ. The CDR3 is 15 residues long. Trimming left V 4 bases short and J 6 bases short, with 14 bases between. The DNA for the CDR3 is TGCGCCAGCAGCCAGGGGACGGCAACTAATTCACCCCTCCACTTT. It translates to CASSQGTATNSPLHF.

The rearrangement links TRBV29-1 to TRBJ2-2; weak D call: TRBD1 (6 bases). Trimming cost V 3 bases and J 6 bases, with 17 bases left between them. The germline CDR1 and CDR2 sequences are SQVTM and ANQGSEA. The CDR3 covers 15 residues. The CDR3 region has the DNA TGCAGCGTTGATGGCGTAGGAAAGGGGGCCGGGGAGCTGTTTTTT. Translating it yields CSVDGVGKGAGELFF.

This rearrangement joins TRBV10-3 to TRBJ1-5; 7 nucleotides match TRBD1. Per the germline V gene, CDR1 is ENHRY and CDR2 is SYGVKD. The V segment lost 2 bases and the J segment 4 bases; nucleotides outside the gene matches: 14. This CDR3 has 18 amino acids. CDR3 nucleotides: TGTGCCATCAGTGAGACCCAAACAGGGGCGGACATTAATCAGCCCCAGCATTTT. Translating gives CAISETQTGADINQPQHF.

CDR3 loop: CATSSGYTGTDTQYF. The DNA for the CDR3 is TGTGCCACCAGCAGCGGTTACACAGGCACAGATACGCAGTATTTT. This sequence joins TRBV15 and TRBJ2-3, with D hard to call. Trimming removed 3 bases from V and 1 base from J, with 11 bases in between. Germline V gene sequence: CDR1 LNHNV, CDR2 YYDKDF (reference sequence). The CDR3 is 15 amino acids.

This clone has more than one count but fewer than ten. The chain has TRBV10-3 and TRBJ2-7, with D perhaps matching TRBD1 (6 bases). CDR3 length: 13 residues. V gave up 6 bases and J gave up 7 bases, with 16 bases separating them. Germline V CDR1 and CDR2: ENHRY, SYGVKD. The CDR3 sequence is CAIRDRLLWEQYF. DNA of the CDR3: TGTGCCATCAGGGACAGACTTCTCTGGGAGCAGTACTTC.

V gene TRBV7-3 combines with J gene TRBJ1-5; D not certain. The germline V gene encodes CDR1 SGHTA and CDR2 FQGTGA. The CDR3 has 13 residues. The ends were cut back, 2 bases at V and 4 bases at J, with 6 bases in the middle. CDR3 loop: CASSLSRNQPQHF. CDR3 DNA: TGTGCCAGCAGCTTATCGAGGAATCAGCCCCAGCATTTT.

This rearrangement joins TRBV28 to TRBJ1-2; 8 bases match TRBD1. The V segment lost 6 bases and the J segment 4 bases; nucleotides outside the gene matches: 4. CDR3 length equals 13 residues. Germline lookup yields CDR1 MDHEN and CDR2 SYDVKM. The CDR3 DNA is TGTGCCAGCAGATGGACAGGGAGCTATGGCTACACCTTC. This sequence encodes CASRWTGSYGYTF.

The chain employs TRBV9 and TRBJ2-1; D gene unclear. V was shortened by 3 bases and J by 0 bases, with 10 bases between the two germline ends. The CDR3 length is 15 residues. CDR1 SGDLS and CDR2 YYNGEE come from the germline V gene. CDR3 nucleotides: TGTGCCAGCAGCGGAGACTTCGGCTCCTACAATGAGCAGTTCTTC. Translated, it gives CASSGDFGSYNEQFF.

This chain links TRBV15 with TRBJ2-7; 8 bases match TRBD2. The CDR3 contains 17 residues. The V segment lost 3 bases and the J segment 3 bases; nucleotides outside the gene matches: 13. CDR1 and CDR2 (germline): LNHNV, YYDKDF (reference sequence). DNA of the CDR3: TGTGCCACCAGCAGGGGACTTAACCGACTAGCGAACTACGAGCAGTACTTC. Its translation: CATSRGLNRLANYEQYF. Full variable domain (remainder filled in from reference TRBV15 and TRBJ2-7): DAMVIQNPRYQVTQFGKPVTLSCSQTLNHNVMYWYQQKSSQAPKLLFHYYDKDFNNEADTPDNFQSRRPNTSFCFLDIRSPGLGDTAMYLCATSRGLNRLANYEQYFGPGTRLTVT.

This clone was observed a handful of times. CDR3 DNA sequence: TGCGCCAGCAGCTTGGCTGGCGGAATTGATACGCAGTATTTT. Protein sequence: CASSLAGGIDTQYF. The V and J genes are TRBV5-1 and TRBJ2-3; D is unclear. V gave up 0 bases and J gave up 6 bases, with 11 bases separating them. CDR3 size: 14 residues. The germline V gene encodes CDR1 SGHRS and CDR2 YFSETQ.

The V and J genes are TRBV4-2 and TRBJ1-1; D is undetermined. V dropped 0 bases and J dropped 3 bases, with 5 bases sitting between them. Germline CDR1 and CDR2: LGHNA and YNFKEQ. CDR3 length: 13 residues. CDR3 coding DNA: TGTGCCAGCAGCCAAGAGCGGCACACTGAAGCTTTCTTT. Translating it yields CASSQERHTEAFF.

The chain has TRBV7-9 and TRBJ2-3; D is possibly TRBD1 (5 bases). The V end was cut by 5 bases, the J end by 1 base, with 16 bases between. Germline-derived CDR1 and CDR2 are SEHNR and FQNEAQ (reference sequence). CDR3 size: 16 residues. The CDR3 DNA sequence: TGTGCCAGCAGCGCCCCGACAGTCCTGGGCACAGATACGCAGTATTTT. It codes for CASSAPTVLGTDTQYF.

The rearrangement uses TRBV28 and TRBJ2-1; D not certain. This CDR3 spans 12 amino acids. The V end was cut by 4 bases, the J end by 6 bases, with 7 bases between. Germline CDR1 is MDHEN and CDR2 is SYDVKM. CDR3 protein: CASSSQINEQFF. For the CDR3, the DNA is TGTGCCAGCAGTTCGCAGATCAATGAGCAGTTCTTC.

This CDR3 is CASSERDINSGANVLTF. The DNA for the CDR3 is TGTGCCAGCAGTGAAAGGGACATCAACTCTGGGGCCAACGTCCTGACTTTC. The rearrangement uses TRBV2 and TRBJ2-6; D may be TRBD1 (6 bases). V was clipped by 2 bases and J by 0 bases, with 11 bases between them. There are 17 residues in the CDR3. Germline V CDR1 and CDR2: SNHLY, FYNNEI.

J is TRBJ1-4 and V is TRBV7-6; 10 bases align to TRBD1. CDR3 length equals 14 residues. From germline, CDR1 is SGHVS and CDR2 FNYEAQ. With 6 bases clipped from V and 8 bases from J, the junction kept 6 bases outside the gene matches. CDR3 sequence reads: CASRAGTGVEKLFF. CDR3 sequence (DNA): TGTGCCAGCAGAGCCGGGACAGGGGTGGAAAAACTGTTTTTT.

The chain combines TRBV4-2 with TRBJ2-7; D is undetermined. The V gene's germline CDR1 is LGHNA and CDR2 YNFKEQ. Trimming stripped 0 bases from V and 0 bases from J, with 9 bases between. CDR3 length equals 15 residues. The CDR3 nucleotides read TGTGCCAGCAGCCAAGACGCAGCGAGCTCCTACGAGCAGTACTTC. Protein: CASSQDAASSYEQYF.

This sequence joins TRBV5-1 and TRBJ1-2, with 8 bases that match TRBD1. This CDR3 region has 12 residues. Germline values: CDR1 SGHRS, CDR2 YFSETQ. Trimming at V came to 4 bases and at J to 9 bases, leaving 5 bases not matched to a gene. CDR3 protein: CASSKDRGRYTF. DNA of the CDR3: TGCGCCAGCAGCAAAGACAGGGGTCGCTACACCTTC.

The chain combines TRBV24-1 with TRBJ2-3, with 13 bases matching TRBD2. V shed 5 bases and J 0 bases; nucleotides not matched to a gene: 7. There are 18 residues in the CDR3. The V gene's germline CDR1 is KGHDR and CDR2 SFDVKD. CDR3 sequence reads: CATSALRTSGRSTDTQYF. In nucleotides, the CDR3 is TGTGCCACCAGTGCCCTGAGGACTAGCGGGAGAAGCACAGATACGCAGTATTTT.

The chain recombines TRBV15 with TRBJ2-1, with 10 bases fitting TRBD2. The V and J ends lost 0 bases and 4 bases, in that order; junction bases with no gene match: 9. Germline assignment: CDR1 LNHNV and CDR2 YYDKDF (reference sequence). The CDR3 length is 18 residues. The CDR3 here is CATSREIPLAGAYNEQFF. For the CDR3, the DNA is TGTGCCACCAGCAGAGAGATACCCCTAGCGGGGGCATACAATGAGCAGTTCTTC.